This T cell receptor beta chain was captured by sequencing in a study of T-cell reconstitution after alpha-beta-depleted transplantation in children. This clonotype was seen a few times. Unique molecular identifiers featured in how the TCRbeta library was prepared. TCRdb called the PCR reads again in MiXCR, with one record for every CDR3 protein. The repertoire holds some 550,000 distinct CDR3 sequences, with around 19% as singletons. CDR1 is SGHDT, CDR2 YYEEEE, per germline. Trimming removed 2 bases from V and 1 base from J; junction bases left unmatched: 7. This CDR3 has 16 amino acids. The chain is built from TRBV5-6 and TRBJ2-7, with 9 bases matching TRBD2. This clonotype was sampled from a human donor who donated a stem cell graft to a child with acute lymphoblastic leukemia. The specimen was PBMCs from the stem cell graft donor, collected from the stem cell graft. The CDR3 DNA follows: TGTGCCAGCAGCTTATGGGGGCTAGCGGGATCCTACGAGCAGTACTTC. Protein sequence: CASSLWGLAGSYEQYF. Together with reference TRBV5-6 and TRBJ2-7, the CDR3 gives the full variable domain: DAGVTQSPTHLIKTRGQQVTLRCSPKSGHDTVSWYQQALGQGPQFIFQYYEEEERQRGNFPDRFSGHQFPNYSSELNVNALLLGDSALYLCASSLWGLAGSYEQYFGPGTRLTVT.